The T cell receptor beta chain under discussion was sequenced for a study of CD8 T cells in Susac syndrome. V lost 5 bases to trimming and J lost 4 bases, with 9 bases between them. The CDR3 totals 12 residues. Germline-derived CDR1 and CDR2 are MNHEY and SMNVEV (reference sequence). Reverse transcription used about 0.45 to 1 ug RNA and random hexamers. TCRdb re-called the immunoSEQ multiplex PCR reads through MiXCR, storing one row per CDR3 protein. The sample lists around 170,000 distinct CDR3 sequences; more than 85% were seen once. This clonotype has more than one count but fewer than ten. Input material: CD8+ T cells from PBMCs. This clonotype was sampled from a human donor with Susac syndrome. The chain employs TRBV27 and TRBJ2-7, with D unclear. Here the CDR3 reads CASSPTVYEQYF. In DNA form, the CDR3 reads TGTGCCAGCAGTCCCACAGTTTACGAGCAGTACTTC.